Below are 9 T cell receptor beta chains sequenced from a single sample in a study of response to subunit inactivated influenza vaccine. From the RT-PCR reads, TCRdb called clonotypes with MiXCR, one entry per CDR3 protein. This table holds some 640,000 distinct CDR3 sequences, approximately 15% found once. Material: PBMCs from blood, obtained 14 to 15 days before vaccination. Every receptor here comes from a man aged 50-59 years who received an inactivated influenza vaccine.

The rearrangement joins TRBV5-1 to TRBJ2-4, with TRBD2 matching 9 bases. The V segment lost 2 bases and the J segment 0 bases; nucleotides outside the gene matches: 12. The CDR3 consists of 19 residues. Germline V CDR1 and CDR2: SGHRS, YFSETQ. The CDR3 sequence: CASSFGVAGAQTAKNIQYF. Here the CDR3 DNA reads TGCGCCAGCAGCTTCGGAGTAGCGGGGGCTCAAACAGCCAAAAACATTCAGTACTTC.

V gene TRBV20-1 combines with J gene TRBJ2-3; 11 bases match TRBD2. V trimming: 4 bases; J trimming: 6 bases; junction bases outside the gene matches: 9. Germline values: CDR1 DFQATT, CDR2 SNEGSKA (reference sequence). This CDR3 has 15 amino acids. CDR3 residues: CSAIATSGNQDTQYF. CDR3 DNA: TGCAGTGCTATCGCGACTAGCGGGAATCAGGATACGCAGTATTTT.

The chain couples TRBV6-1 to TRBJ2-5; TRBD2 matches 11 bases. V lost 3 bases and J lost 7; bases outside the gene matches: 4. Germline V gene sequence: CDR1 MNHNS, CDR2 SASEGT. This CDR3 is built from 14 residues. In DNA, the CDR3 is TGTGCCAGCAGTGAGGGACTAGCGGTACGGACCCAGTACTTC. Its translation: CASSEGLAVRTQYF.

The table lists this clonotype with a few counts. This chain connects TRBV5-1 to TRBJ2-5, with 7 nucleotides matching TRBD1. The CDR3 consists of 14 residues. V lost 2 bases, J lost 2 bases, and 3 bases stayed unmatched. The germline gives CDR1 SGHRS, CDR2 YFSETQ. The CDR3 DNA sequence: TGCGCCAGCAGCTTCGGACAGGCTCAAGAGACCCAGTACTTC. Translating gives CASSFGQAQETQYF.

The chain couples TRBV29-1 to TRBJ1-4; possibly TRBD1 for D (6 bases). From germline, CDR1 is SQVTM and CDR2 ANQGSEA. CDR3 length equals 13 residues. V shed 4 bases and J shed 4 bases, with 10 bases lying between them. The CDR3 protein is CSVGQAGNEKLFF. CDR3 coding DNA: TGCAGCGTTGGACAGGCGGGTAATGAAAAACTGTTTTTT. Based on the CDR3 plus reference TRBV29-1 and TRBJ1-4, the full variable domain is SAVISQKPSRDICQRGTSLTIQCQVDSQVTMMFWYRQQPGQSLTLIATANQGSEATYESGFVIDKFPISRPNLTFSTLTVSNMSPEDSSIYLCSVGQAGNEKLFFGSGTQLSVL.

A note on this clonotype: This clone may be a read error of a much larger clone one base away. The chain joins TRBV5-1 to TRBJ2-5, with TRBD2 identical over 7 bases. The CDR3 sequence is 16 residues long. Germline assignment: CDR1 SGHRS and CDR2 YFSETQ. The J segment lost 4 bases and the V segment lost 0 bases, leaving 9 bases of the junction unmatched. The CDR3 protein is CASSLAVSAGAETQYF. CDR3 DNA sequence: TGCGCCAGCAGCTTGGCCGTTAGCGCGGGAGCAGAGACCCAGTACTTC.

The chain is built from TRBV20-1 and TRBJ2-7; possible D gene TRBD2, 6 bases. Per the germline V gene, CDR1 is DFQATT and CDR2 is SNEGSKA (reference sequence). V dropped 6 bases and J dropped 7 bases, with 13 bases sitting between them. The CDR3 extends over 11 amino acids. For the CDR3, the DNA is TGCAGTGCAGAAGGAGGGCTAGAGCAGTACTTC. Protein product: CSAEGGLEQYF.

The rearrangement links TRBV6-1 to TRBJ2-1, with 8 bases that match TRBD2. CDR1 is MNHNS and CDR2 is SASEGT in the germline V gene. The CDR3 is 16 amino acids. The junction had 16 bases not matched to a gene; V was cut back by 10 bases and J by 5 bases. The CDR3 bases are TGTGCCACCCGATTCCGCCCCGGGAGGGCCCACAATGAGCAGTTCTTC. Translating gives CATRFRPGRAHNEQFF.

The V and J genes are TRBV12-3 or TRBV12-4 and TRBJ1-6; a possible D gene is TRBD1 (5 bases). This CDR3 spans 16 amino acids. The V end was cut by 7 bases, the J end by 3 bases, with 16 bases between. CDR3 in amino acids: CASTWGGGNYNSPLHF. Written as DNA, the CDR3 is TGTGCCAGCACCTGGGGGGGAGGCAACTATAATTCACCCCTCCACTTT.